The sequence of this T cell receptor (beta chain) was determined in a study of blood T cell repertoires in COVID-19. Study-level background: Acute-phase and convalescent COVID-19 samples originated in the United States, Italy and Spain.

In the original processing: Reference gene primer amplification in the assay estimated nucleated cell counts. TCRdb keeps only in-frame clones here, not all; method: immunoSEQ multiplex PCR. V and J calls plus clone size are reproduced from that table; the DNA served to infer D and trimming. In the table there are about 120,000 clones, approximately 90% of which are singletons. The ends lost 4 bases at V and 9 bases at J; junction bases unmatched: 7. This CDR3 has 14 amino acids. CDR1 is MGHRA and CDR2 is YSYEKL in the germline V gene. Sequencing used peripheral blood. This clonotype was sampled from a man aged 65 to 85 with active or convalescent COVID-19. The chain recombines TRBV4-1 with TRBJ2-1; 9 bases align to TRBD2. Here the CDR3 DNA reads TGCGCCAGCAGCCCCGGGACTAGCCTTGGTGAGCAGTTCTTC. It is translated as CASSPGTSLGEQFF.